This entry describes one T cell receptor beta chain. The antigen is unknown. The data are from a study of graft-versus-host responses after intestinal transplantation. Across the whole study: Anti-thymocyte globulin was used for induction in all recipients, who then took tacrolimus and steroids for approximately 3 years. Notes on the study in general: Declines in HvG clones occurring early post-transplant were associated with peak circulating GvH clone levels.

Time point defined: postoperative day 105 after intestinal transplantation (dayNNNN = postoperative day). Germline lookup yields CDR1 SGHTA and CDR2 FQGTGA. V was trimmed by 6 bases and J by 0 bases, leaving 14 bases between them. The CDR3 consists of 16 residues. The table came from immunoSEQ multiplex PCR; TCRdb's copy has only in-frame clones and leaves some out. The sample shows some 10,000 clones, just over 90% of them seen only once. Sample: PBMCs, taken 105 days after intestinal transplantation. This TCR was sampled from a human patient who received an intestinal transplant, so some T cells may come from the graft donor. The genes are TRBV7-3 and TRBJ2-2; no definite D call. The CDR3: CASSRGSLANTGELFF. CDR3 sequence (DNA): TGTGCCAGCAGTCGAGGTAGCCTAGCGAACACCGGGGAGCTGTTTTTT.